A selection of T cell receptor beta chains follows, all from one sample in a study of human T cells and chemical hapten exposure. One entry per CDR3 protein, called by TCRdb with MiXCR from the RACE reads. The sample comprises tens of thousands of distinct CDR3 sequences, approximately 9.4% of which are singletons, and 3% to 3.5% rests with the top ten. The source was whole blood, collected in connection with sensitization to the hapten diphenylcyclopropenone (DPC). The receptors here all came from a middle-aged woman with alopecia areata. Some clones in this sample may be carry-over from other donors' samples. The conserved cysteine and the conserved F or W are not part of the CDR3 here. Each record gives: J gene, clone size, V gene, CDR3 protein. Not every row has a clone size; where given, it reads once, few, many or a size class.

TRBJ1-2	many	TRBV7-9	ASRPGGPYGYT
TRBJ1-2	-	TRBV12-3/TRBV12-4	ASSFGQGIRPYGYT
TRBJ2-7	many	TRBV27	ASSAAGTGGEQY
TRBJ2-7	few	TRBV7-2	ASSLDTGLAYEQY
TRBJ2-3	-	TRBV27	ASSLSWDNTDTQY
TRBJ1-5	many	TRBV20-1	SAILSNQPQH
TRBJ2-1	many	TRBV11-2	ASSSIGGEWDEQF
TRBJ1-1	many	TRBV4-1	ASTRQEENTEAF
TRBJ1-3	many	TRBV12-3/TRBV12-4	ASSPRTGGNTIY
TRBJ2-3	many	TRBV2	ASSWGGLAADTQY
TRBJ2-4	many	TRBV18	ASSPPTGQYKNIQY
TRBJ1-1	many	TRBV10-3	AIRGNTEAF
TRBJ2-3	-	TRBV12-3/TRBV12-4	ASSRGEDTQY
TRBJ1-1	many	TRBV6-6	ASTTYQDHTEAF
TRBJ2-5	many	TRBV7-9	ASSLPGLPPQETQY
TRBJ2-3	many	TRBV6-2/TRBV6-3	ASSHQGGADTQY
TRBJ2-3	-	TRBV7-2	ASSLASGGAPDTQY
TRBJ2-7	many	TRBV7-6	ASSQGPLAYEQY
TRBJ2-5	-	TRBV11-1	ASRGGPTGETQY
TRBJ2-5	-	TRBV7-9	ASSRLLGETQY